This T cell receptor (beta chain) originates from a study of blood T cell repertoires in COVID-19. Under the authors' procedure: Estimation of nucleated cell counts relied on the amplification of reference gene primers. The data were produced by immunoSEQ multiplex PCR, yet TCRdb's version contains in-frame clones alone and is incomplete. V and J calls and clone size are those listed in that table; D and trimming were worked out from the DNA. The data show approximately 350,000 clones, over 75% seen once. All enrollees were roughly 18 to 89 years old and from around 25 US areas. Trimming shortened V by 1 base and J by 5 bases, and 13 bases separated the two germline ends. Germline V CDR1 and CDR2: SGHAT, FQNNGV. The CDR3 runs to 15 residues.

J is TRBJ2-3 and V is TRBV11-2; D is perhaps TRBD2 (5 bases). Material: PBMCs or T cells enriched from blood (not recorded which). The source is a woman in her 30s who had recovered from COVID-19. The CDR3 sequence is CASSLGGRGRDTQYF. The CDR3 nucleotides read TGTGCCAGCAGCTTAGGAGGGAGAGGGAGAGATACGCAGTATTTT.